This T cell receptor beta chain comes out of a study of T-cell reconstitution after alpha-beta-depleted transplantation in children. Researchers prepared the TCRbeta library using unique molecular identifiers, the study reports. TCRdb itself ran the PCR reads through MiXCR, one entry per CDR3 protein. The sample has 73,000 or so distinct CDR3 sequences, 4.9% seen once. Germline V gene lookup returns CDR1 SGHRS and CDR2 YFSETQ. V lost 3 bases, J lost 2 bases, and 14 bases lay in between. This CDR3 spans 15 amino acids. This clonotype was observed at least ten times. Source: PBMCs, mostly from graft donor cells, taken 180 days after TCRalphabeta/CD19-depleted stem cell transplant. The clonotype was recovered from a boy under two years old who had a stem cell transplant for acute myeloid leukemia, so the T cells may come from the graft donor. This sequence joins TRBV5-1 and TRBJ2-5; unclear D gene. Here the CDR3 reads CASSSVGSPQETQYF. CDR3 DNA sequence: TGCGCCAGCAGCTCGGTGGGCAGCCCACAAGAGACCCAGTACTTC.